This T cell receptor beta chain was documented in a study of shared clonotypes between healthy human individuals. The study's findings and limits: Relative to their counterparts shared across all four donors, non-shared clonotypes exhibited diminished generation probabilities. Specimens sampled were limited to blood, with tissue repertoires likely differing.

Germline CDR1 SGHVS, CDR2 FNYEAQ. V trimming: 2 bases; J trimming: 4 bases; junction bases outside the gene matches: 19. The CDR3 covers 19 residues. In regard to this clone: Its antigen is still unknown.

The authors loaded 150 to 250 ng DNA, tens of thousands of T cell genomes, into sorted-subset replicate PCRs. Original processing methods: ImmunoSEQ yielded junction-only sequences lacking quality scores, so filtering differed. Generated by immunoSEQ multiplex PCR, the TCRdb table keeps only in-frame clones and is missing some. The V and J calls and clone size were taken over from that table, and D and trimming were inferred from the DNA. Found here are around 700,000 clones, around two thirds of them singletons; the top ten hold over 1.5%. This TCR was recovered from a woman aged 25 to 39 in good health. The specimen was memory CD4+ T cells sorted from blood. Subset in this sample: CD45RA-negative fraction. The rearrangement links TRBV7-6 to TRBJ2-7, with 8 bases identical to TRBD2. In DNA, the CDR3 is TGTGCCAGCAGCTTAAGTCCAACCCGGGGGGGGATTTTGAGATACGAGCAGTACTTC. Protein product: CASSLSPTRGGILRYEQYF.